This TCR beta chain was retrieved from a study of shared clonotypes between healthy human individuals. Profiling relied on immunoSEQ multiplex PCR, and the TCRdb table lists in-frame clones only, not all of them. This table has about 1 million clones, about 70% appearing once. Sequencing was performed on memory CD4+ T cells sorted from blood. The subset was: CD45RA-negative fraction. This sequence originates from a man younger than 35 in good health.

CDR3 sequence (DNA): TGTGCCAGTAGTATCCCTTCTCAGGGGGCGCGGTTGAACACTGAAGCTTTCTTT. As protein: CASSIPSQGARLNTEAFF. The V call is TRBV19, the J call TRBJ1-1; 8 nucleotides match TRBD1. The germline V gene encodes CDR1 LNHDA and CDR2 SQIVND (reference sequence). This CDR3 is 18 amino acids long. After removal of 3 bases from V and 0 bases from J, the junction contained 12 bases not matched to a gene.